The present T cell receptor (beta chain) was sequenced within a study of blood T cell repertoires in COVID-19. The CDR3 runs to 13 residues. CDR1 is SGHNT, CDR2 YYREEE, per germline (reference sequence). Trimming shortened V by 1 base and J by 6 bases, and 11 bases separated the two germline ends. Generated by immunoSEQ multiplex PCR, the TCRdb table keeps only in-frame clones and is missing some. The table lists approximately 90,000 clones, about nine tenths of them singletons, with more than 5% in the top ten. This clone has a single count. This chain connects TRBV5-4 to TRBJ2-7; no clear D gene. The sample consisted of peripheral blood. This TCR came from a man aged 55 to 69 with COVID-19, enrolled during active disease. This CDR3 is CASSLPRLGEQYF. CDR3 nucleotides: TGTGCCAGCAGCTTGCCCAGACTCGGCGAGCAGTACTTC.